This TCR beta chain was captured by sequencing in a study of beta chain features in type 1 diabetes. Losses at the gene ends were 8 bases for V and 5 bases for J; bases not matched to a gene: 7. Per the germline V gene, CDR1 is MNHNY and CDR2 is SVGAGI (reference sequence). The CDR3 is made up of 13 amino acids. This clone has a handful of counts. Since all of the isolated RNA was reverse transcribed, expressed TCRB transcripts were what got sequenced. Using immunoSEQ multiplex PCR, the repertoire was profiled, and TCRdb retains in-frame clones only, with some absent. The table lists 310,000 or so clones, 11% of them singletons.

The specimen was naive CD4+ T cells from blood. The sequence derives from a woman aged 30 to 39 in good health. The rearrangement joins TRBV6-6 to TRBJ2-7; 9 bases are a match to TRBD1. The CDR3, as DNA: TGTGCCAGCTTGCGGACAGGGGTGGACGAGCAGTACTTC. Translating it yields CASLRTGVDEQYF.